These 15 T cell receptor beta chains share one sample of origin, sequenced in a study of shared clonotypes between healthy human individuals (dated by TCRdb to 2018 to 2021). To prepare the library, the immunoSEQ multiplex PCR assay was applied. Sourced from immuneACCESS, this table was stored by TCRdb with only in-frame sequences that have V and J called. A share of the clones is absent; for the studies checked, an unresolved V gene accounts for under half, and the remainder has no known explanation. This sample lists about 500,000 clones; 75% to 80% were detected once. Of the sample, more than 10% is held by the ten largest clones. Sequences were obtained from PBMCs. These receptors were taken from a woman aged 40 to 50 in good health. Some clones in this sample may be carry-over from other donors' samples.

This clone was counted between two and nine times. The V gene is TRBV5-4, the J gene TRBJ2-3; 8 bases line up with TRBD2. The germline gives CDR1 SGHNT, CDR2 YYREEE (reference sequence). J gave up 4 bases and V 2 bases, and 6 bases lay outside the gene matches. The CDR3 covers 15 residues. CDR3 nucleotides: TGTGCCAGCAGCTTTACCAGCGGGAGATCAGATACGCAGTATTTT. This translates into CASSFTSGRSDTQYF. The full variable domain, in which reference TRBV5-4 and TRBJ2-3 provide the parts outside the CDR3, is ETGVTQSPTHLIKTRGQQVTLRCSSQSGHNTVSWYQQALGQGPQFIFQYYREEENGRGNFPPRFSGLQFPNYSSELNVNALELDDSALYLCASSFTSGRSDTQYFGPGTRLTVL.

This clone was counted many times. This chain joins TRBV30 and TRBJ2-2; 11 bases are a match to TRBD2. Germline trimming cut 3 bases from V and 3 bases from J; bases unmatched to any gene: 3. Germline V lookup: CDR1 GTSNPN, CDR2 SVGIG (reference sequence). This CDR3 contains 15 residues. This chain's CDR3 is CAWSYSGRDTGELFF. In DNA, the CDR3 is TGTGCCTGGAGCTATAGCGGGAGGGACACCGGGGAGCTGTTTTTT.

About this clone: The likely explanation is a read error, given a far larger clone one base away. The same CDR3 also results from other DNA sequences found in this sample. The chain employs TRBV18 and TRBJ2-5; 7 bases line up with TRBD2. J lost 3 bases, V lost 4 bases, and 5 bases had no gene match. The CDR3 runs 14 residues. Germline lookup yields CDR1 KGHSH and CDR2 LQKENI. In DNA form, the CDR3 reads TGTGCCAGCTCACAATCGGCGGGAGAAGAGACCCAGTACTTC. It yields the protein CASSQSAGEETQYF.

The chain is built from TRBV28 and TRBJ2-6; weak D call: TRBD2 (5 bases). The germline gives CDR1 MDHEN, CDR2 SYDVKM. The CDR3 runs 15 residues. V lost 4 bases, J lost 3 bases, and 10 bases lay in between. DNA for the CDR3: TGTGCCAGCAGTTCTCGGACTGGTGGGGCCAACGTCCTGACTTTC. As protein: CASSSRTGGANVLTF.

V usage is TRBV11-3 and J usage is TRBJ1-3; 8 positions match TRBD1. The CDR3 is 15 amino acids. Unmatched junction bases numbered 7, after V lost 5 bases and J lost 4 bases. From germline, CDR1 is SGHNT and CDR2 YENEEA. The CDR3 bases are TGTGCCAGCAGCAAACCCGGACAGGGAGGAAACACCATATATTTT. Translated, it gives CASSKPGQGGNTIYF.

To note about this clone: With only one base between it and a far larger clone, this is likely a read error. Other nucleotide sequences from this sample produce the same CDR3. The chain recombines TRBV28 with TRBJ1-1; maybe TRBD1 (6 bases). The CDR3 runs to 15 residues. The ends were cut back, 2 bases at V and 4 bases at J, with 14 bases in the middle. Germline V gene data show CDR1 as MDHEN and CDR2 as SYDVKM. The CDR3 DNA sequence: TGTGCCAGCAGTTTACGGTTCGACAGGTTCACTGAAGCTTTCTTT. The encoded protein is CASSLRFDRFTEAFF. Filled out from reference TRBV28 and TRBJ1-1, the complete variable domain reads DVKVTQSSRYLVKRTGEKVFLECVQDMDHENMFWYRQDPGLGLRLIYFSYDVKMKEKGDIPEGYSVSREKKERFSLILESASTNQTSMYLCASSLRFDRFTEAFFGQGTRLTVV.

This clone turned up a few times. The V gene is TRBV7-6, the J gene TRBJ2-5; no definite D call. This CDR3 comprises 10 residues. V was trimmed by 8 bases and J by 5 bases, leaving 6 bases between them. The V gene's germline CDR1 is SGHVS and CDR2 FNYEAQ. CDR3 in amino acids: CASGVETQYF. DNA of the CDR3: TGTGCCAGCGGGGTTGAGACCCAGTACTTC. Full variable domain (outside the CDR3, taken from reference TRBV7-6 and TRBJ2-5): GAGVSQSPRYKVTKRGQDVALRCDPISGHVSLYWYRQALGQGPEFLTYFNYEAQQDKSGLPNDRFSAERPEGSISTLTIQRTEQRDSAMYRCASGVETQYFGPGTRLLVL.

This clone was counted ten times or more. The chain carries TRBV4-1 and TRBJ1-4; D unresolved. With 0 bases removed from V and 2 bases from J, the gap between germline ends came to 10 bases. The V gene's germline CDR1 is MGHRA and CDR2 YSYEKL. CDR3 length: 16 residues. CDR3 loop: CASSQDNGWTNEKLFF. As DNA, the CDR3 is TGCGCCAGCAGCCAAGATAACGGGTGGACTAATGAAAAACTGTTTTTT.

The count of this clone is one. The chain is built from TRBV7-2 and TRBJ2-1; the match to TRBD2 covers 8 bases. Losses at the gene ends were 1 base for V and 9 bases for J; bases not matched to a gene: 11. Germline assignment: CDR1 SGHTA and CDR2 FQGNSA. CDR3 length: 16 amino acids. CDR3 loop: CASSLDVGRAISEQFF. CDR3 coding DNA: TGTGCCAGCAGCTTAGACGTCGGGAGGGCCATAAGTGAGCAGTTCTTC.

V and J are TRBV28 and TRBJ1-6, with 7 bases aligning to TRBD1. The germline V gene has CDR1 MDHEN and CDR2 SYDVKM. V gave up 0 bases and J gave up 7 bases; unmatched junction bases: 6. The CDR3 loop spans 16 amino acids. Written as DNA, the CDR3 is TGTGCCAGCAGTTTATGGGAGGGGGCGAGGAATTCACCCCTCCACTTT. This codes for CASSLWEGARNSPLHF.

Of note for this clone: Other DNA sequences in the sample encode the same CDR3. The chain employs TRBV20-1 and TRBJ1-5; D not resolved. Germline V gives CDR1 DFQATT, CDR2 SNEGSKA (reference sequence). V lost 1 base, J lost 6 bases, and 4 bases lay in between. The CDR3 totals 11 residues. CDR3 in amino acids: CSARVGQPQHF. The CDR3 DNA follows: TGCAGTGCTAGAGTCGGTCAGCCCCAGCATTTT.

This clone appeared a few times. The genes are TRBV7-8 and TRBJ1-5, with TRBD1 matching over 7 bases. The CDR3 has 16 amino acids. Germline trimming cut 1 base from V and 0 bases from J; bases unmatched to any gene: 3. Germline V lookup: CDR1 SGHVS, CDR2 FQNEAQ. CDR3 sequence reads: CASSLGQGGSNQPQHF. DNA for the CDR3: TGTGCCAGCAGCTTAGGACAGGGTGGTAGCAATCAGCCCCAGCATTTT.

The chain carries TRBV29-1 and TRBJ1-1; TRBD1 might be the D (6 bases). The germline V gene encodes CDR1 SQVTM and CDR2 ANQGSEA. The V and J ends lost 4 bases and 5 bases respectively, with 11 bases between them. The CDR3 covers 12 residues. CDR3 sequence reads: CSVGAGVTEAFF. DNA for the CDR3: TGCAGCGTTGGGGCAGGGGTGACTGAAGCTTTCTTT.

As for this clone: Given a far larger clone just one base away, this is likely a sequencing read error. In DNA form, the CDR3 reads TGCAGTGCCCTTGGGACTGGCGGAGTTCCTTTT. Protein sequence: CSALGTGGVPF. This chain connects TRBV20-1 to TRBJ2-3, with D possibly being TRBD2 (6 bases). In germline, CDR1 is DFQATT, CDR2 SNEGSKA (reference sequence). The CDR3 is 11 amino acids.

This chain uses TRBV9 with TRBJ1-2; D not resolved. The CDR3 extends over 13 amino acids. V was clipped by 3 bases and J by 1 base, with 7 bases between them. Germline CDR1 reads SGDLS; CDR2 reads YYNGEE. The DNA of the CDR3 is TGTGCCAGCAGCGAGGCCCTTAACTATGGCTACACCTTC. Its translation: CASSEALNYGYTF. Full variable domain (rest looked up from reference TRBV9 and TRBJ1-2): DSGVTQTPKHLITATGQRVTLRCSPRSGDLSVYWYQQSLDQGLQFLIQYYNGEERAKGNILERFSAQQFPDLHSELNLSSLELGDSALYFCASSEALNYGYTFGSGTRLTVV.